Listed below are T cell receptor beta chains from one sample, sequenced in a study of patients and donors after allogeneic stem cell transplantation. TCRdb ran MiXCR on the RT-PCR reads and lists one entry per CDR3 protein. Of 800,000 to 1,000,000 distinct CDR3 sequences in the sample, 18% were seen once. Sequencing input: blood, either unsorted or a sorted T cell fraction (not recorded which). These receptors all come from a human donor who was either an allogeneic HSCT recipient or a stem cell or donor lymphocyte infusion donor (not recorded which). It is not recorded whose cells these are; they may come from a transplant donor. Each CDR3 is given with its conserved first and last residue. A D gene is named only where the DNA matches it firmly. The size entry is marked missing in some rows and otherwise reads once, few, many or a size class.

j_gene	d_gene	abundance	v_gene	CDR3nt	CDR3aa
TRBJ1-5	-	few	TRBV20-1	TGCAGTGCTAGATCGGGACATATTAGCAATCAGCCCCAGCATTTT	CSARSGHISNQPQHF
TRBJ1-5	TRBD1	-	TRBV10-3	TGTGCCATCAGGGACCACAGGGGCCCCAATCAGCCCCAGCATTTT	CAIRDHRGPNQPQHF
TRBJ1-4	TRBD1	few	TRBV6-1	TGTGCCAGCAGAGAACCGGGACAGGGCGAGAAAAAACTGTTTTTT	CASREPGQGEKKLFF
TRBJ1-3	-	-	TRBV18	TGTGCCAGCTCAAGTTTGAGGCTGGGTCAAAGAAACACCATATATTTT	CASSSLRLGQRNTIYF
TRBJ2-7	TRBD1	-	TRBV6-1	TGTGCCAGCAGCACCCTCCGGGACAGGCCCTACGAGCAGTACTTC	CASSTLRDRPYEQYF
TRBJ1-6	-	-	TRBV27	TGTGCCAGCAGCATCAACAGGTCTAATTCACCCCTCCACTTT	CASSINRSNSPLHF
TRBJ2-6	-	-	TRBV10-3	TGTGCCATCAACCAGGCCGGGGCCAACGTCCTGACTTTC	CAINQAGANVLTF
TRBJ1-1	TRBD1	-	TRBV5-1	TGCGCCAGCAGCTGGACAGGTTTAGAGAACACTGAAGCTTTCTTT	CASSWTGLENTEAFF
TRBJ2-1	-	few	TRBV7-2	TGTGCCAGCAGCTTATTCGGGATAGAGGACAATGAGCAGTTCTTC	CASSLFGIEDNEQFF
TRBJ2-3	TRBD2	few	TRBV27	TGTGCCAGCAGTTCCCAAATAGCGGGGGGGGCAGATACGCAGTATTTT	CASSSQIAGGADTQYF
TRBJ1-5	-	-	TRBV20-1	TGCAGTGCTCGGGACTCCCCGTCAGGGCAGCCCCAGCATTTT	CSARDSPSGQPQHF
TRBJ2-7	-	few	TRBV14	TGTGCCAGCAGCCGGAACCCTTCCTACGAGCAGTACTTC	CASSRNPSYEQYF
TRBJ1-4	TRBD1	many	TRBV18	TGTGCCAGCTCACCAGGACAGGGGGCAACTAATGAAAAACTGTTTTTT	CASSPGQGATNEKLFF
TRBJ1-1	-	-	TRBV6-1	TGTGCCACCTACAGGAAGACGAACACTGAAGCTTTCTTT	CATYRKTNTEAFF
TRBJ2-5	TRBD2	-	TRBV5-1	TGCGCCAGCAGCTTCCGAAGCGGGACTCAAGAGACCCAGTACTTC	CASSFRSGTQETQYF
TRBJ1-5	-	many	TRBV4-3	TGCGCCAGCAGCCAAGAGTCCAATCAGCCCCAGCATTTT	CASSQESNQPQHF
TRBJ2-7	-	-	TRBV7-9	TGTGCCAGCAGCCCCCAGGGGGGATCGGGCGAGCAGTACTTC	CASSPQGGSGEQYF
TRBJ2-1	-	few	TRBV28	TGTGCCAGCAGTTTATCTGGACTTTACAATGAGCAGTTCTTC	CASSLSGLYNEQFF
TRBJ2-2	-	many	TRBV12-3/TRBV12-4	TGTGCCAGCGGGGGCAACACCGGGGAGCTGTTTTTT	CASGGNTGELFF
TRBJ2-5	TRBD1	many	TRBV15	TGTGCCACCAGCAGAGAGGTGACAGGGGGCGAGACCCAGTACTTC	CATSREVTGGETQYF
TRBJ2-3	-	-	TRBV15	TGTGCCACCAGCGGACCTACAGCGAGGACAGATACGCAGTATTTT	CATSGPTARTDTQYF
TRBJ1-5	TRBD1	-	TRBV19	TGTGCCAGTAGCTGGGGGACAGGGTATCAGCCCCAGCATTTT	CASSWGTGYQPQHF
TRBJ2-7	-	few	TRBV11-2	TGTGCCAGCAGCTTAAGGTGGATTGGCAAAATCGGCACCTACGAGCAGTACTTC	CASSLRWIGKIGTYEQYF
TRBJ2-7	-	many	TRBV12-3/TRBV12-4	TGTGCCAGCACCAAAGATGTACTAGGGGTTGGCGAGCAGTACTTC	CASTKDVLGVGEQYF
TRBJ2-1	TRBD2	few	TRBV4-3	TGCGCCAGCAGCCAAGAAGGGACTAGCGACTACAATGAGCAGTTCTTC	CASSQEGTSDYNEQFF
TRBJ1-5	-	few	TRBV12-3/TRBV12-4	TGTGCCAGCAGCAGGGGTGACGGGAGCAATCAGCCCCAGCATTTT	CASSRGDGSNQPQHF
TRBJ1-2	-	-	TRBV28	TGTGCCAGCAGCCAACGGACAGTTTGGTACACCTTC	CASSQRTVWYTF